The clone carrying this T cell receptor beta chain was detected many times. Its antigen is unidentified. The sample has other DNA sequences that encode this CDR3 too. The record originates from a study of metastatic and nonmetastatic thyroid tumors. The overall study: Malignant thyroid and benign thyroid patients provided blood and tumor or nodule tissue whose repertoires were compared. General study findings and limits: According to reports, the diversity of TCR beta was significantly higher in malignant thyroid tumors than in benign nodules, and this held in both blood and tumor samples.

Germline V gene sequence: CDR1 SQVTM, CDR2 ANQGSEA. Trimming took off 3 bases at V and 7 bases at J, with 12 bases between the two ends. CDR3 length: 12 residues. TCRdb used MiXCR to call clones anew from the PCR reads. The sample has approximately 30,000 clones, around a sixth seen once. Each patient went into thyroid surgery without having received any treatment. The source material was blood. V gene TRBV29-1 combines with J gene TRBJ1-1, with no clear D. The receptor's source is a female donor with papillary thyroid cancer or a benign thyroid nodule (not recorded which). Some clones in this sample may be carry-over from other donors' samples. DNA of the CDR3: TGCAGCGTTGACGGGGTCGGCCATGAAGCTTTCTTT. This encodes CSVDGVGHEAFF.